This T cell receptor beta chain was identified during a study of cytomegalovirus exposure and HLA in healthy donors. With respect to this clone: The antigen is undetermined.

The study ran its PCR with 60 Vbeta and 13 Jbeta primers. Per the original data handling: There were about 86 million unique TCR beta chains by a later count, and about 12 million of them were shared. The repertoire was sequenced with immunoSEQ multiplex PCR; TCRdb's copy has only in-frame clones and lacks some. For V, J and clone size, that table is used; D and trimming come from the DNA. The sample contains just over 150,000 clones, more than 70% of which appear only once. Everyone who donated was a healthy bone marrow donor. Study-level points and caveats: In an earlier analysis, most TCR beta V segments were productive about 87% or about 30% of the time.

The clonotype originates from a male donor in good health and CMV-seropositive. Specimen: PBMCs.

The CDR3 DNA is TGTGCCAGCAGAACGGGGAACACTGAAGCTTTCTTT. This gives the protein CASRTGNTEAFF. The V gene is TRBV5-8, the J gene TRBJ1-1, with D uncertain. The germline V gene encodes CDR1 SGHTS and CDR2 YDEGEE. The V and J ends lost 5 bases and 1 base respectively, with 6 bases between them. The CDR3 contains 12 residues.